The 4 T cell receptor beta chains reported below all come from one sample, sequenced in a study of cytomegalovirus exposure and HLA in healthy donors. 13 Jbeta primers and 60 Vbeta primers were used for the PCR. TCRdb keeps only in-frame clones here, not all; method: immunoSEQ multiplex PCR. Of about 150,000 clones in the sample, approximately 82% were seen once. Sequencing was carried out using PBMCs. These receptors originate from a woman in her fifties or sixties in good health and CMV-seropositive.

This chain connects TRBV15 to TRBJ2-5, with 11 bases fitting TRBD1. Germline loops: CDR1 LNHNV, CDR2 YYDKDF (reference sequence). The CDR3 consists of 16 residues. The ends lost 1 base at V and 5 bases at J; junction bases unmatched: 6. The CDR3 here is CATSRGGQGARETQYF. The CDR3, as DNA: TGTGCCACCAGCAGAGGAGGACAGGGGGCTCGTGAGACCCAGTACTTC.

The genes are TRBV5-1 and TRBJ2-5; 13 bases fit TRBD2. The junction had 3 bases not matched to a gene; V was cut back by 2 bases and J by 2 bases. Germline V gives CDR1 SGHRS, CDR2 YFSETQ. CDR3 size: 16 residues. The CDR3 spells CASSFGTSGNQETQYF. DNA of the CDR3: TGCGCCAGCAGCTTTGGGACTAGCGGGAATCAAGAGACCCAGTACTTC.

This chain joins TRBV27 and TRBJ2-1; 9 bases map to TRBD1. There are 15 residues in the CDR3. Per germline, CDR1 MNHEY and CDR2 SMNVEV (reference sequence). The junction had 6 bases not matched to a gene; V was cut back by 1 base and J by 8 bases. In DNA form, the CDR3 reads TGTGCCAGCAGTTTATTAGGACAGGGGAGATATGAGCAGTTCTTC. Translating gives CASSLLGQGRYEQFF.

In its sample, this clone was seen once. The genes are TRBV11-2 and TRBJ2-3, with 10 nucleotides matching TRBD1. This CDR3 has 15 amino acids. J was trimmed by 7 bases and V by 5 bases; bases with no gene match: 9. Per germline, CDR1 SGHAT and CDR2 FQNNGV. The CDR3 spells CASSLSTGGGNTQYF. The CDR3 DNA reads TGTGCCAGCAGCCTCTCGACAGGGGGCGGTAATACGCAGTATTTT. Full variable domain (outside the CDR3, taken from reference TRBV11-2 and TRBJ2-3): EAGVAQSPRYKIIEKRQSVAFWCNPISGHATLYWYQQILGQGPKLLIQFQNNGVVDDSQLPKDRFSAERLKGVDSTLKIQPAKLEDSAVYLCASSLSTGGGNTQYFGPGTRLTVL.